This is a list of T cell receptor beta chains from one sample in a study of blood T cells in healthy people across ages. TCRdb independently ran MiXCR on the 5' RACE reads; one entry per CDR3 protein. In the table there are 1.5 million to 2 million distinct CDR3 sequences, 28% of which are singletons. The material sequenced was blood. These receptors were obtained from a woman in her 30s in good health. CDR3s include the opening cysteine and the closing phenylalanine or tryptophan. Fields, in order: J gene, V gene, clone size, D gene, CDR3 protein, CDR3 DNA. D genes are given only for firm matches. Not all rows give a size; the values are once, few, many and, for expanded clones, a class.

j_call: TRBJ2-7
v_call: TRBV5-6
clone_size: -
d_call: TRBD2
cdr3_aa: CASSAFAGGYEQYF
cdr3_nt: TGTGCCAGCAGCGCATTCGCCGGGGGGTACGAGCAGTACTTC

j_call: TRBJ2-5
v_call: TRBV18
clone_size: few
d_call: TRBD1
cdr3_aa: CASSPERQGQETQYF
cdr3_nt: TGTGCCAGCTCACCAGAAAGACAGGGGCAAGAGACCCAGTACTTC

j_call: TRBJ1-4
v_call: TRBV12-3/TRBV12-4
clone_size: -
d_call: TRBD1
cdr3_aa: CASRTGSANEKLFF
cdr3_nt: TGTGCCAGCAGGACAGGGAGTGCTAATGAAAAACTGTTTTTT

j_call: TRBJ1-1
v_call: TRBV5-1
clone_size: -
d_call: -
cdr3_aa: CASSTDWAEAFF
cdr3_nt: TGCGCCAGCAGCACCGACTGGGCTGAAGCTTTCTTT

j_call: TRBJ2-3
v_call: TRBV20-1
clone_size: few
d_call: TRBD2
cdr3_aa: CSARDSSGRADTQYF
cdr3_nt: TGCAGTGCTAGAGATTCTAGCGGGAGGGCAGATACGCAGTATTTT

j_call: TRBJ2-3
v_call: TRBV11-2
clone_size: -
d_call: TRBD2
cdr3_aa: CASSDSGGTGYTDTQYF
cdr3_nt: TGTGCCAGCAGCGATAGCGGGGGGACCGGGTACACAGATACGCAGTATTTT

j_call: TRBJ2-4
v_call: TRBV11-2
clone_size: -
d_call: TRBD2
cdr3_aa: CASSSETSGISRRALAKNIQYF
cdr3_nt: TGTGCCAGCAGCTCAGAGACTAGCGGGATATCAAGACGGGCTTTAGCCAAAAACATTCAGTACTTC

j_call: TRBJ2-7
v_call: TRBV7-2
clone_size: many
d_call: -
cdr3_aa: CASSFLPSIYEQYF
cdr3_nt: TGTGCCAGCAGCTTCCTTCCAAGCATCTACGAGCAGTACTTC

j_call: TRBJ2-2
v_call: TRBV18
clone_size: -
d_call: TRBD1
cdr3_aa: CASSRTGSITGELFF
cdr3_nt: TGTGCCAGCTCACGGACAGGGTCGATCACCGGGGAGCTGTTTTTT

j_call: TRBJ2-1
v_call: TRBV7-7
clone_size: -
d_call: TRBD2
cdr3_aa: CARSLTLAGGLSYNEQFF
cdr3_nt: TGTGCCCGCAGCTTAACCCTAGCGGGGGGGCTCTCCTACAATGAGCAGTTCTTC

j_call: TRBJ1-1
v_call: TRBV12-3/TRBV12-4
clone_size: few
d_call: -
cdr3_aa: CASSPRPGILSAFF
cdr3_nt: TGTGCCAGCAGCCCCCGTCCCGGGATCCTTTCTGCTTTCTTT

j_call: TRBJ2-1
v_call: TRBV5-5
clone_size: many
d_call: -
cdr3_aa: CASALGDSYNEQFF
cdr3_nt: TGTGCCAGTGCCTTAGGGGACTCCTACAATGAGCAGTTCTTC

j_call: TRBJ1-4
v_call: TRBV24-1
clone_size: -
d_call: TRBD1
cdr3_aa: CATSDPGQGAANEKLFF
cdr3_nt: TGTGCCACCAGTGATCCGGGACAGGGGGCGGCTAATGAAAAACTGTTTTTT

j_call: TRBJ2-6
v_call: TRBV7-9
clone_size: -
d_call: TRBD1
cdr3_aa: CASSLAQGALSGANVLTF
cdr3_nt: TGTGCCAGCAGCTTAGCGCAGGGGGCACTCTCTGGGGCCAACGTCCTGACTTTC

j_call: TRBJ1-2
v_call: TRBV2
clone_size: few
d_call: TRBD1
cdr3_aa: CASGDRGRGYTF
cdr3_nt: TGTGCCAGCGGGGACAGGGGACGGGGCTACACCTTC

j_call: TRBJ1-4
v_call: TRBV4-2
clone_size: -
d_call: -
cdr3_aa: CASSQDLEGEKLFF
cdr3_nt: TGTGCCAGCAGCCAAGATCTAGAAGGGGAAAAACTGTTTTTT

j_call: TRBJ2-5
v_call: TRBV5-1
clone_size: few
d_call: -
cdr3_aa: CASSKLRGAWETQYF
cdr3_nt: TGCGCCAGCAGCAAATTACGGGGGGCATGGGAGACCCAGTACTTC

j_call: TRBJ1-1
v_call: TRBV12-3/TRBV12-4
clone_size: few
d_call: -
cdr3_aa: CASSPKWVARRSEAFF
cdr3_nt: TGTGCCAGCAGTCCAAAATGGGTGGCCCGTCGGTCTGAAGCTTTCTTT

j_call: TRBJ2-7
v_call: TRBV5-1
clone_size: many
d_call: TRBD1
cdr3_aa: CASSLRTGIYEQYF
cdr3_nt: TGCGCCAGCAGCCTCCGGACAGGGATTTACGAGCAGTACTTC

j_call: TRBJ2-5
v_call: TRBV5-1
clone_size: few
d_call: TRBD2
cdr3_aa: CASSWTSGKLGQETQYF
cdr3_nt: TGCGCCAGCAGCTGGACTAGCGGGAAGCTGGGGCAAGAGACCCAGTACTTC

j_call: TRBJ2-6
v_call: TRBV5-1
clone_size: many
d_call: -
cdr3_aa: CASSFAKGPSGANVLTF
cdr3_nt: TGCGCCAGCAGCTTTGCCAAAGGCCCTTCTGGGGCCAACGTCCTGACTTTC

j_call: TRBJ2-3
v_call: TRBV9
clone_size: -
d_call: -
cdr3_aa: CASSVGGSRGDTQYF
cdr3_nt: TGTGCCAGCAGCGTAGGCGGAAGCCGTGGGGATACGCAGTATTTT

j_call: TRBJ2-3
v_call: TRBV11-2
clone_size: few
d_call: -
cdr3_aa: CASSLGSGVSDTQYF
cdr3_nt: TGTGCCAGCAGCTTAGGGAGCGGTGTCTCAGATACGCAGTATTTT

j_call: TRBJ2-3
v_call: TRBV7-2
clone_size: -
d_call: -
cdr3_aa: CASGLVGGTTDTQYF
cdr3_nt: TGTGCCAGCGGCTTAGTAGGCGGAACCACAGATACGCAGTATTTT

j_call: TRBJ2-1
v_call: TRBV10-1
clone_size: few
d_call: TRBD2
cdr3_aa: CASSEAGTSGKDEQFF
cdr3_nt: TGCGCCAGCAGTGAAGCTGGGACTAGCGGGAAGGATGAGCAGTTCTTC

j_call: TRBJ2-3
v_call: TRBV6-1
clone_size: -
d_call: TRBD2
cdr3_aa: CASRPELGISGGSDTQYF
cdr3_nt: TGTGCCAGCAGACCGGAGCTGGGGATAAGCGGGGGATCAGATACGCAGTATTTT

j_call: TRBJ2-7
v_call: TRBV27
clone_size: few
d_call: -
cdr3_aa: CASTRTYEQYF
cdr3_nt: TGTGCCAGTACGAGAACCTACGAGCAGTACTTC

j_call: TRBJ2-3
v_call: TRBV6-2/TRBV6-3
clone_size: -
d_call: TRBD2
cdr3_aa: CVIQAGGYTDTQYF
cdr3_nt: TGTGTCATCCAAGCGGGAGGGTACACAGATACGCAGTATTTT

j_call: TRBJ1-5
v_call: TRBV6-4
clone_size: many
d_call: -
cdr3_aa: CASSTGLNQPQHF
cdr3_nt: TGTGCCAGCAGTACGGGGCTCAATCAGCCCCAGCATTTT

j_call: TRBJ1-2
v_call: TRBV9
clone_size: -
d_call: -
cdr3_aa: CASSRGPGSYGYTF
cdr3_nt: TGTGCCAGCAGCCGGGGCCCAGGGAGCTATGGCTACACCTTC

j_call: TRBJ1-2
v_call: TRBV6-1
clone_size: -
d_call: -
cdr3_aa: CASSVGGAKGLIPSNYGYTF
cdr3_nt: TGTGCCAGCAGTGTTGGGGGGGCGAAAGGCCTAATCCCTTCTAACTATGGCTACACCTTC

j_call: TRBJ2-3
v_call: TRBV10-3
clone_size: few
d_call: TRBD2
cdr3_aa: CAISRLLAGVTDTQYF
cdr3_nt: TGTGCCATCAGCCGGTTGCTAGCGGGGGTCACAGATACGCAGTATTTT

j_call: TRBJ2-5
v_call: TRBV20-1
clone_size: -
d_call: -
cdr3_aa: CSARDIGIQETQYF
cdr3_nt: TGCAGTGCTAGAGATATAGGCATCCAAGAGACCCAGTACTTC

j_call: TRBJ2-7
v_call: TRBV29-1
clone_size: many
d_call: TRBD1
cdr3_aa: CSVATGVFNEQYF
cdr3_nt: TGCAGCGTTGCTACAGGGGTTTTCAACGAGCAGTACTTC

j_call: TRBJ2-1
v_call: TRBV9
clone_size: -
d_call: TRBD2
cdr3_aa: CASSVASGRLGDEQFF
cdr3_nt: TGTGCCAGCAGCGTAGCCAGCGGGAGGCTTGGGGATGAGCAGTTCTTC

j_call: TRBJ2-5
v_call: TRBV29-1
clone_size: few
d_call: TRBD1
cdr3_aa: CSVLDRAIETQYF
cdr3_nt: TGCAGCGTTCTTGACAGGGCAATTGAGACCCAGTACTTC

j_call: TRBJ2-1
v_call: TRBV4-1
clone_size: few
d_call: -
cdr3_aa: CASSQAAPGSSYNEQFF
cdr3_nt: TGCGCCAGCAGCCAAGCAGCTCCAGGGAGCTCCTACAATGAGCAGTTCTTC

j_call: TRBJ2-4
v_call: TRBV7-9
clone_size: -
d_call: -
cdr3_aa: CASSKGAGGMGDIQYF
cdr3_nt: TGTGCCAGCTCCAAGGGGGCGGGAGGAATGGGGGACATTCAGTACTTC

j_call: TRBJ2-1
v_call: TRBV7-3
clone_size: -
d_call: -
cdr3_aa: CASSSQPRGIYNEQFF
cdr3_nt: TGTGCCAGCAGCTCCCAGCCCCGGGGGATATACAATGAGCAGTTCTTC

j_call: TRBJ2-7
v_call: TRBV9
clone_size: -
d_call: -
cdr3_aa: CASSARDGTYYEQYF
cdr3_nt: TGTGCCAGCAGCGCCCGGGACGGAACTTACTACGAGCAGTACTTC

j_call: TRBJ2-7
v_call: TRBV29-1
clone_size: few
d_call: -
cdr3_aa: CSVGWAGGEQYF
cdr3_nt: TGCAGCGTTGGATGGGCCGGGGGCGAGCAGTACTTC

j_call: TRBJ2-1
v_call: TRBV15
clone_size: -
d_call: TRBD2
cdr3_aa: CATSRGGRSGGINEQFF
cdr3_nt: TGTGCCACCAGCAGAGGAGGGCGAAGCGGGGGGATCAATGAGCAGTTCTTC